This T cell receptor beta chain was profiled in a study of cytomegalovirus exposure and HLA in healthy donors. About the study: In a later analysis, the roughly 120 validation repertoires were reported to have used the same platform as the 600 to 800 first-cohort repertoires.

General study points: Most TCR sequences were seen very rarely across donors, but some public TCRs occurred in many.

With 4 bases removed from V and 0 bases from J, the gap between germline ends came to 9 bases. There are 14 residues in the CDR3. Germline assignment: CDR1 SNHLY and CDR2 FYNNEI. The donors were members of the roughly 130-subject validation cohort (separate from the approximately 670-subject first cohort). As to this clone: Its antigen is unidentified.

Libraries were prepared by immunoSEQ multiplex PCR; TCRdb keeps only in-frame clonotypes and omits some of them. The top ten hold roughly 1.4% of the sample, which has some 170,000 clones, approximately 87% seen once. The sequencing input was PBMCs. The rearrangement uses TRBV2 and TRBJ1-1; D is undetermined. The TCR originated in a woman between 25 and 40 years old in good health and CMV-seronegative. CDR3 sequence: CASSVTVLNTEAFF. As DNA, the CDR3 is TGTGCCAGCAGTGTTACAGTCTTGAACACTGAAGCTTTCTTT.